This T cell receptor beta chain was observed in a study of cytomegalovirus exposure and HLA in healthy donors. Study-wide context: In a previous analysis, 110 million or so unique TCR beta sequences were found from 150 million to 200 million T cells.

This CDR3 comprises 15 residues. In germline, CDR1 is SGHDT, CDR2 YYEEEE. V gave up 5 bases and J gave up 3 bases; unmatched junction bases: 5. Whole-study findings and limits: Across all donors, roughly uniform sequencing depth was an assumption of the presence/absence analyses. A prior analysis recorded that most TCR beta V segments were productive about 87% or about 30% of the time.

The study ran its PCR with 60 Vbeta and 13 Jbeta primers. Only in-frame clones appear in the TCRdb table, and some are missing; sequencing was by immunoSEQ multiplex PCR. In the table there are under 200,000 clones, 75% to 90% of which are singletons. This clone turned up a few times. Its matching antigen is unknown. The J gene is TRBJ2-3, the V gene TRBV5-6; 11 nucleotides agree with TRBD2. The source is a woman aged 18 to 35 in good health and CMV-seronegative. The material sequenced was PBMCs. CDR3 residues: CASSKGLAETDTQYF. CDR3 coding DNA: TGTGCCAGCAGTAAGGGACTAGCGGAGACAGATACGCAGTATTTT.